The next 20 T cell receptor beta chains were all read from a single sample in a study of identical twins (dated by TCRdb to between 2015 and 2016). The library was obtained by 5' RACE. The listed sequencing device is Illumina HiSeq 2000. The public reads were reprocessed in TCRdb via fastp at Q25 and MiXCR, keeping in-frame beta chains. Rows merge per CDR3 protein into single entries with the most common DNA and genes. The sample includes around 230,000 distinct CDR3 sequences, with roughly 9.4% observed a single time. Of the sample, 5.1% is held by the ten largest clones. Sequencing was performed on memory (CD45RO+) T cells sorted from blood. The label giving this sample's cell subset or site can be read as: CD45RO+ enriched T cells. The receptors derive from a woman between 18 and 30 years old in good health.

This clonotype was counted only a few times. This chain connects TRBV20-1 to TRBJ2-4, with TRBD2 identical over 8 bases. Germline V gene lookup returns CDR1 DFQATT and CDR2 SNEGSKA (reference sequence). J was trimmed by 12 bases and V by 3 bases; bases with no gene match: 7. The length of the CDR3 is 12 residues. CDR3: CSASSGSGSQYF. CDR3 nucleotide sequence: TGCAGTGCTAGCAGCGGGAGCGGGTCTCAGTACTTC.

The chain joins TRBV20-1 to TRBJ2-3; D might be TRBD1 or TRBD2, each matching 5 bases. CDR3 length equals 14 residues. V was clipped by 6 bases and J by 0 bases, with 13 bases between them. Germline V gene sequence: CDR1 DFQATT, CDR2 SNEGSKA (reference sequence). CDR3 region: CSATTGGSTDTQYF. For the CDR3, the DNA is TGCAGTGCCACCACAGGCGGGAGCACAGATACGCAGTATTTT.

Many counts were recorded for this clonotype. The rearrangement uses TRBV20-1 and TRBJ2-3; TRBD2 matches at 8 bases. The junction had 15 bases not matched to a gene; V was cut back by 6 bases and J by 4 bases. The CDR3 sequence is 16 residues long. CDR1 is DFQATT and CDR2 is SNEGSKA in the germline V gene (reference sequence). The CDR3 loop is CSATRLAGVLADTQYF. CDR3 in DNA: TGCAGTGCAACCCGTCTAGCGGGCGTACTCGCAGATACGCAGTATTTT.

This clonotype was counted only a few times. The CDR3 protein is CASSLRGARGYTF. Here the CDR3 DNA reads TGTGCCAGCAGCTTAAGAGGGGCCCGGGGCTACACCTTC. The chain couples TRBV5-6 to TRBJ1-2, with a weak D call TRBD1 (5 bases). The CDR3 covers 13 residues. Germline V gene data show CDR1 as SGHDT and CDR2 as YYEEEE. The V end lost 2 bases, the J end lost 8 bases, and 13 bases lay between the germline ends. The variable domain in full, completed from reference TRBV5-6 and TRBJ1-2, reads DAGVTQSPTHLIKTRGQQVTLRCSPKSGHDTVSWYQQALGQGPQFIFQYYEEEERQRGNFPDRFSGHQFPNYSSELNVNALLLGDSALYLCASSLRGARGYTFGSGTRLTVV.

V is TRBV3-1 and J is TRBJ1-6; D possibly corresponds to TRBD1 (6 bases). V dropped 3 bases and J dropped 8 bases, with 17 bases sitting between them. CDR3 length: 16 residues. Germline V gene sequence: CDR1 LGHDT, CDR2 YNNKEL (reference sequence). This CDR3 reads CASSHSRTVRDSPLHF. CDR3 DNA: TGTGCCAGCAGCCACTCCAGGACAGTTCGGGATTCACCCCTCCACTTT.

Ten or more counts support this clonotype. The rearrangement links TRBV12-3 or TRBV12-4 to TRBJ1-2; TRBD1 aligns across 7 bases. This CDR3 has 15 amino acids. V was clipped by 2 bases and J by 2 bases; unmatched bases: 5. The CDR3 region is CASSLRQGTNYGYTF. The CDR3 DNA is TGTGCCAGCAGTTTAAGACAGGGAACCAACTATGGCTACACCTTC.

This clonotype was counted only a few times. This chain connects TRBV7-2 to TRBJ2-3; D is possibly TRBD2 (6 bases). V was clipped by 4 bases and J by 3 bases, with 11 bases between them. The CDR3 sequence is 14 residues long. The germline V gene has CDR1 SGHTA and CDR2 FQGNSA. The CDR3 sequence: CASSWGGATDTQYF. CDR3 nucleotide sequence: TGTGCCAGCAGCTGGGGCGGGGCGACAGATACGCAGTATTTT.

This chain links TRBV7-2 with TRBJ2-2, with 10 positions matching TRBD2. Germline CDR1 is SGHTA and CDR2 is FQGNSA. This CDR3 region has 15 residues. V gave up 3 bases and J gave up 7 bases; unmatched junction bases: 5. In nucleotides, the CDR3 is TGTGCCAGCAGCTTCCTGGGGACTAGCGTCGGGGAGCTGTTTTTT. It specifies CASSFLGTSVGELFF.

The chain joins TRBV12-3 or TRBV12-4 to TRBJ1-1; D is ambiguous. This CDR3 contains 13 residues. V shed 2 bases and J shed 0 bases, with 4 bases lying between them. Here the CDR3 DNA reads TGTGCCAGCAGTTTAATGGTGAACACTGAAGCTTTCTTT. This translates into CASSLMVNTEAFF.

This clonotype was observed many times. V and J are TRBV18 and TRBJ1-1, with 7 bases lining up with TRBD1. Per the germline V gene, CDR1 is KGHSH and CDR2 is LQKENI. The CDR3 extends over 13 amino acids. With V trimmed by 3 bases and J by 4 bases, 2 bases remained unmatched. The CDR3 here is CASSPDRATEAFF. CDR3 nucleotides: TGTGCCAGCTCACCCGACAGGGCCACTGAAGCTTTCTTT.

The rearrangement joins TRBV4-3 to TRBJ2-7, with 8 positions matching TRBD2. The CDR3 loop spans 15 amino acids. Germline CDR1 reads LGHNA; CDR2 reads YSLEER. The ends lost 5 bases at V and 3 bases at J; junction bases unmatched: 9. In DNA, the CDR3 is TGCGCCAGCAGCACGGGACTAGATGGGAACTACGAGCAGTACTTC. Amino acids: CASSTGLDGNYEQYF.

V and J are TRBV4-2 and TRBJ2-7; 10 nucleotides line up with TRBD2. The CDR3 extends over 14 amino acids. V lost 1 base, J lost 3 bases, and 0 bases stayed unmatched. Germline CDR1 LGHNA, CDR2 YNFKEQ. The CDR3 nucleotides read TGTGCCAGCAGCCAAGGGACTAGCGGCTACGAGCAGTACTTC. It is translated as CASSQGTSGYEQYF.

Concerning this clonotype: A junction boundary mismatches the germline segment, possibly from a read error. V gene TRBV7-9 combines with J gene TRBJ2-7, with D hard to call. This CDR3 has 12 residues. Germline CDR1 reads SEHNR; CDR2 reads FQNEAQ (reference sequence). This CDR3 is CVSSLGPYEQYF. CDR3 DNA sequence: TGTGTCAGCAGCTTGGGTCCCTACGAGCAGTACTTC.

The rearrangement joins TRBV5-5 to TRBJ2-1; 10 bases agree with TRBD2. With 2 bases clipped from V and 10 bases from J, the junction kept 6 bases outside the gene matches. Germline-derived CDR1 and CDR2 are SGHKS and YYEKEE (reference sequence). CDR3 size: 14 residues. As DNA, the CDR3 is TGTGCCAGCAGCTTCGGCACTAGCGGGGAGGAGCAGTTCTTC. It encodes CASSFGTSGEEQFF.

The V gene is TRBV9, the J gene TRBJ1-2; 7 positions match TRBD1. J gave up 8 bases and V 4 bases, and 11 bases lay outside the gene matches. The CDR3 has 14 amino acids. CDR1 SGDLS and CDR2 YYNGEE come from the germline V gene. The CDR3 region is CASSPRDRDRGYTF. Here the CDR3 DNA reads TGTGCCAGCAGCCCCCGCGACAGGGATCGAGGCTACACCTTC.

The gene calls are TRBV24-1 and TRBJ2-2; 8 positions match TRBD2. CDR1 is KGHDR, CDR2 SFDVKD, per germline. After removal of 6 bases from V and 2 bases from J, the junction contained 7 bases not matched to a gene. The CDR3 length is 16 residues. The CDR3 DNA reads TGTGCCACCAGTTCAGCGGGGGCGAGAAACACCGGGGAGCTGTTTTTT. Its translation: CATSSAGARNTGELFF.

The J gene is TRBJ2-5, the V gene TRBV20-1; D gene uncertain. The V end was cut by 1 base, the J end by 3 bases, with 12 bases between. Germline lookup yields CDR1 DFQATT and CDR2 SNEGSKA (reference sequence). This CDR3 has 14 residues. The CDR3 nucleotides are TGCAGTGCTAGAGGGCTGGCTTTCAAAGAGACCCAGTACTTC. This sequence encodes CSARGLAFKETQYF.

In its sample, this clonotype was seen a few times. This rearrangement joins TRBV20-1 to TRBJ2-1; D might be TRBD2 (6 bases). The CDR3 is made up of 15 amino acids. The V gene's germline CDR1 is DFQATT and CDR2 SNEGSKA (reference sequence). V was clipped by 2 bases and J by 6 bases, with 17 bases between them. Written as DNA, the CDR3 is TGCAGTGCTAGACCCACTAGCCGGGGCAGCAATGAGCAGTTCTTC. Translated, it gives CSARPTSRGSNEQFF.

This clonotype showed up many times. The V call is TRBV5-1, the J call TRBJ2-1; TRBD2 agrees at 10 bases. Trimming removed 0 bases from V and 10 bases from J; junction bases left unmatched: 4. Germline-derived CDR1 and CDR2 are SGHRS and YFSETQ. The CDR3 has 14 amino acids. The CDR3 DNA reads TGCGCCAGCAGCTTGGTAGCGGGAGGTGGAGAGCAGTTCTTC. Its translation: CASSLVAGGGEQFF.

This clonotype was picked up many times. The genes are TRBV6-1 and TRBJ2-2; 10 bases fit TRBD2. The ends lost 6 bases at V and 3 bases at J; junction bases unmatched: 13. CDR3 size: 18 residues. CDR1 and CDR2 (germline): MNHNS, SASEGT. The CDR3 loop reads CASRHEWVGLADTGELFF. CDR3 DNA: TGTGCCAGCAGGCACGAGTGGGTTGGACTAGCGGACACCGGGGAGCTGTTTTTT.